This entry lists 30 T cell receptor beta chains sequenced from one sample in a study of long-term antiretroviral therapy in people with HIV. The libraries were made with immunoSEQ v3.0 at survey level. Here immunoSEQ multiplex PCR was the method, and the copy in TCRdb shows in-frame clones only, minus some. The sample yields 20,000 to 30,000 clones, roughly 80% seen once. The sample here was unsorted PBMCs, taken 4.4 years after starting antiretroviral therapy. The receptors stem from a man aged 25-45 years with HIV.

This clone was seen only a few times. CDR3: CASSQEGLSNQPQHF. CDR3 coding DNA: TGCGCCAGCAGCCAAGAAGGGCTTAGCAATCAGCCCCAGCATTTT. The chain uses TRBV4-1 and TRBJ1-5; D is unclear. The CDR3 length is 15 residues. Trimming left V 0 bases short and J 0 bases short, with 6 bases between. Germline-derived CDR1 and CDR2 are MGHRA and YSYEKL.

The chain is built from TRBV5-4 and TRBJ1-2; no clear D. This CDR3 is built from 14 residues. Deletions cut 1 base from V and 0 bases from J, with 7 bases between. Germline V CDR1 and CDR2: SGHNT, YYREEE (reference sequence). The CDR3 DNA follows: TGTGCCAGCAGCTTGAAGGATACTAACTATGGCTACACCTTC. This encodes CASSLKDTNYGYTF.

This sequence joins TRBV7-8 and TRBJ2-7, with 7 bases identical to TRBD2. After removal of 2 bases from V and 1 base from J, the junction contained 8 bases not matched to a gene. Germline V gene lookup returns CDR1 SGHVS and CDR2 FQNEAQ. This CDR3 is built from 16 residues. The DNA of the CDR3 is TGTGCCAGCAGCTTAAGGTCTAGCGGACTATCCTACGAGCAGTACTTC. It is translated as CASSLRSSGLSYEQYF.

This chain links TRBV6-4 with TRBJ2-7; TRBD1 agrees at 9 bases. Germline V gene data show CDR1 as MRHNA and CDR2 as SNTAGT. This CDR3 has 15 residues. V lost 5 bases, J lost 5 bases, and 10 bases stayed unmatched. The CDR3 region is CASSQTGGGFHEQYF. The CDR3 DNA follows: TGTGCCAGCAGTCAAACAGGGGGCGGCTTCCACGAGCAGTACTTC.

The V gene is TRBV14, the J gene TRBJ2-7; 7 bases line up with TRBD2. J was trimmed by 3 bases and V by 0 bases; bases with no gene match: 2. The CDR3 covers 14 residues. CDR1 and CDR2 from the germline V gene are SGHDN and FVKESK. CDR3 bases: TGTGCCAGCAGCCAAGATTCTAGCGGCTACGAGCAGTACTTC. This encodes CASSQDSSGYEQYF.

The V call is TRBV5-4, the J call TRBJ2-1; 10 nucleotides align to TRBD2. V was pared by 4 bases and J by 0 bases, with 10 bases of the junction left unmatched. Per the germline V gene, CDR1 is SGHNT and CDR2 is YYREEE (reference sequence). The CDR3 is 18 residues long. CDR3 nucleotide sequence: TGTGCCAGCAGCCCCCCGGGACTAGCGCCTATCTCCTACAATGAGCAGTTCTTC. Encoded protein: CASSPPGLAPISYNEQFF. Drawing the rest from reference TRBV5-4 and TRBJ2-1, the complete variable domain is ETGVTQSPTHLIKTRGQQVTLRCSSQSGHNTVSWYQQALGQGPQFIFQYYREEENGRGNFPPRFSGLQFPNYSSELNVNALELDDSALYLCASSPPGLAPISYNEQFFGPGTRLTVL.

CDR3 residues: CASRASSYNEQFF. As DNA, the CDR3 is TGCGCCAGCAGAGCCAGCTCCTACAATGAGCAGTTCTTC. J is TRBJ2-1 and V is TRBV5-1; D is unresolved. This CDR3 is built from 13 residues. In germline, CDR1 is SGHRS, CDR2 YFSETQ. V dropped 5 bases and J dropped 0 bases, with 6 bases sitting between them. The full variable domain, in which reference TRBV5-1 and TRBJ2-1 provide the parts outside the CDR3, is KAGVTQTPRYLIKTRGQQVTLSCSPISGHRSVSWYQQTPGQGLQFLFEYFSETQRNKGNFPGRFSGRQFSNSRSEMNVSTLELGDSALYLCASRASSYNEQFFGPGTRLTVL.

The chain employs TRBV27 and TRBJ2-1, with D perhaps matching TRBD1 or TRBD2 (5 bases each). Germline CDR1 is MNHEY and CDR2 is SMNVEV (reference sequence). The CDR3 sequence is 14 residues long. The V end was cut by 8 bases, the J end by 6 bases, with 17 bases between. DNA for the CDR3: TGTGCCAGCTGCCGGGACGTAGCTGGCAATGAGCAGTTCTTC. Translating it yields CASCRDVAGNEQFF.

This chain joins TRBV5-8 and TRBJ2-2; D is unclear. The CDR3 has 13 residues. Germline CDR1 reads SGHTS; CDR2 reads YDEGEE. The V gene lost 6 bases and the J gene lost 6 bases, with 12 bases spanning the gap. CDR3 DNA: TGTGCCAGCACCCGATTCCGCGCCGGGGAGCTGTTTTTT. Translation: CASTRFRAGELFF.

This chain connects TRBV19 to TRBJ2-7; a weak D match, TRBD2 (6 bases). This CDR3 is 14 amino acids long. From germline, CDR1 is LNHDA and CDR2 SQIVND (reference sequence). V shed 5 bases and J shed 0 bases, with 11 bases lying between them. The CDR3 bases are TGTGCCAGTAGTCCAACGGGACTCTCCTACGAGCAGTACTTC. It encodes CASSPTGLSYEQYF.

This clone showed up just a few times. This rearrangement joins TRBV28 to TRBJ2-1; D is unresolved. The V gene lost 6 bases and the J gene lost 5 bases, with 5 bases spanning the gap. The CDR3 totals 11 residues. The germline V gene encodes CDR1 MDHEN and CDR2 SYDVKM. The CDR3 nucleotides read TGTGCCAGCAGATTGAACAATGAGCAGTTCTTC. Translation gives CASRLNNEQFF.

The V gene is TRBV11-2, the J gene TRBJ2-1; TRBD1 agrees at 7 bases. V lost 0 bases and J lost 3; bases outside the gene matches: 2. From germline, CDR1 is SGHAT and CDR2 FQNNGV. The CDR3 extends over 15 amino acids. The DNA of the CDR3 is TGTGCCAGCAGCTTAGAACAGGGGATCTACAATGAGCAGTTCTTC. Its protein is CASSLEQGIYNEQFF.

The rearrangement links TRBV13 to TRBJ2-1; 7 bases agree with TRBD1. There are 13 residues in the CDR3. The V and J ends lost 5 bases and 7 bases, in that order; junction bases with no gene match: 5. Germline assignment: CDR1 PRHDT and CDR2 FYEKMQ (reference sequence). CDR3 nucleotides: TGTGCCAGCAGCACGACAGGGTTTAATGAGCAGTTCTTC. It yields the protein CASSTTGFNEQFF.

This clone has a single count. The chain carries TRBV7-2 and TRBJ1-1; TRBD1 matches at 7 bases. CDR3 length: 14 amino acids. Per the germline V gene, CDR1 is SGHTA and CDR2 is FQGNSA. V was clipped by 4 bases and J by 3 bases; unmatched bases: 5. The DNA of the CDR3 is TGTGCCAGCAGCTGGAGGGACAGCTACACTGAAGCTTTCTTT. It translates to CASSWRDSYTEAFF.

The DNA of the CDR3 is TGTGCCAGCAGCGACAGATCCGGGACAGGCGCACTGCTAGCCAAAAACATTCAGTACTTC. Its protein is CASSDRSGTGALLAKNIQYF. This chain connects TRBV27 to TRBJ2-4, with 8 nucleotides matching TRBD1. J gave up 0 bases and V 6 bases, and 19 bases lay outside the gene matches. The length of the CDR3 is 20 residues. The germline V gene has CDR1 MNHEY and CDR2 SMNVEV (reference sequence).

This CDR3 reads CASRAVRTGGQETQYF. In DNA, the CDR3 is TGTGCCAGCAGGGCTGTAAGGACAGGGGGACAAGAGACCCAGTACTTC. The chain carries TRBV11-2 and TRBJ2-5; TRBD1 agrees at 10 bases. The CDR3 has 16 residues. The germline CDR1 and CDR2 sequences are SGHAT and FQNNGV. V shed 6 bases and J 2 bases; nucleotides not matched to a gene: 9.

V and J are TRBV6-5 and TRBJ1-3; maybe TRBD1 (5 bases). From germline, CDR1 is MNHEY and CDR2 SVGAGI. The length of the CDR3 is 13 residues. The V and J ends lost 7 bases and 0 bases respectively, with 7 bases between them. The CDR3 bases are TGTGCCAGCACCGGGGCCTCTGGAAACACCATATATTTT. Amino acids: CASTGASGNTIYF.

The chain has TRBV5-1 and TRBJ1-2, with D tentatively TRBD1 (5 bases). Trimming pared 0 bases from V and 4 bases from J, leaving 10 bases between. Germline V gives CDR1 SGHRS, CDR2 YFSETQ. The CDR3 has 14 residues. The CDR3 loop is CASSLAGTSYGYTF. CDR3 nucleotides: TGCGCCAGCAGCTTGGCCGGGACCAGCTATGGCTACACCTTC.

The chain combines TRBV7-9 with TRBJ2-1; D unresolved. The CDR3 runs 16 residues. Per the germline V gene, CDR1 is SEHNR and CDR2 is FQNEAQ (reference sequence). Trimming cost V 3 bases and J 0 bases, with 12 bases left between them. CDR3 DNA sequence: TGTGCCAGCAGCTTCCGGGCCGCCCTCTCCTACAATGAGCAGTTCTTC. Translated: CASSFRAALSYNEQFF.

The chain joins TRBV5-6 to TRBJ1-1; weak D call: TRBD1 (5 bases). The CDR3 spans 15 residues. In germline, CDR1 is SGHDT, CDR2 YYEEEE. V gave up 1 base and J gave up 0 bases, with 10 bases separating them. CDR3: CASSLLTELNTEAFF. The CDR3 DNA reads as TGTGCCAGCAGCTTGTTGACAGAACTGAACACTGAAGCTTTCTTT.

The chain recombines TRBV11-2 with TRBJ2-5; no clear D. V dropped 4 bases and J dropped 2 bases, with 2 bases sitting between them. Looked up from germline, CDR1 is SGHAT and CDR2 is FQNNGV. The CDR3 has 11 amino acids. The CDR3 sequence: CASSSQETQYF. CDR3 DNA: TGTGCCAGCAGCTCACAAGAGACCCAGTACTTC.

This chain joins TRBV27 and TRBJ2-7; TRBD1 might be the D (6 bases). The length of the CDR3 is 13 residues. Germline V gives CDR1 MNHEY, CDR2 SMNVEV (reference sequence). The V gene lost 11 bases and the J gene lost 0 bases, with 14 bases spanning the gap. The CDR3 nucleotides read TGTGCCGTACGAGACAGGCTCTCCTACGAGCAGTACTTC. It translates to CAVRDRLSYEQYF.

This clone was recorded a few times. The chain uses TRBV6-1 and TRBJ1-2, with 8 positions matching TRBD1. The trim removed 0 bases at V and 8 bases at J, leaving 5 bases unmatched. The germline CDR1 and CDR2 sequences are MNHNS and SASEGT. This CDR3 comprises 14 residues. The CDR3 DNA follows: TGTGCCAGCAGTGAAGCGTGGACAGGGTACGGCTACACCTTC. It codes for CASSEAWTGYGYTF.

J is TRBJ1-1 and V is TRBV18; a possible D gene is TRBD1 (6 bases). The CDR3 is made up of 14 amino acids. With 8 bases removed from V and 0 bases from J, the gap between germline ends came to 13 bases. The germline gives CDR1 KGHSH, CDR2 LQKENI. CDR3 in amino acids: CASPQGGMNTEAFF. As DNA, the CDR3 is TGTGCCAGCCCACAAGGGGGTATGAACACTGAAGCTTTCTTT.

This chain connects TRBV5-8 to TRBJ2-7; possibly TRBD1 or TRBD2 for D (5 bases each). The CDR3 spans 14 residues. Germline lookup yields CDR1 SGHTS and CDR2 YDEGEE. The germline V and J ends were trimmed by 0 bases and 2 bases, with 9 bases remaining between them. CDR3 region: CASSLGGRTYEQYF. CDR3 in DNA: TGTGCCAGCAGCTTGGGGGGGAGAACCTACGAGCAGTACTTC.

The V and J genes are TRBV5-5 and TRBJ2-7; D perhaps matches TRBD1 (6 bases). The CDR3 totals 15 residues. Deletions cut 4 bases from V and 3 bases from J, with 17 bases between. Germline values: CDR1 SGHKS, CDR2 YYEKEE (reference sequence). CDR3 DNA sequence: TGTGCCAGCAGCGAGAACAGGGCGACTTACTACGAGCAGTACTTC. It specifies CASSENRATYYEQYF.

This clone has a single count. The V gene is TRBV4-1, the J gene TRBJ1-1; D uncertain. In germline, CDR1 is MGHRA, CDR2 YSYEKL. V was shortened by 2 bases and J by 0 bases, with 10 bases between the two germline ends. This CDR3 is 15 amino acids long. DNA for the CDR3: TGCGCCAGCAGCCAACAGGCAGTTCTGAACACTGAAGCTTTCTTT. As protein: CASSQQAVLNTEAFF.

The V call is TRBV27, the J call TRBJ1-1, with D tentatively TRBD1 (5 bases). The CDR3 loop spans 16 amino acids. CDR1 and CDR2 (germline): MNHEY, SMNVEV (reference sequence). Trimming cost V 2 bases and J 0 bases, with 13 bases left between them. The DNA for the CDR3 is TGTGCCAGCAGTTTAAGGGGAACAGGCCTGAACACTGAAGCTTTCTTT. Translating it yields CASSLRGTGLNTEAFF.

The V call is TRBV25-1, the J call TRBJ1-2, with D maybe TRBD1 (6 bases). Germline assignment: CDR1 MGHDK and CDR2 SYGVNS. This CDR3 is 12 amino acids long. Trimming cost V 5 bases and J 3 bases, with 7 bases left between them. CDR3 loop: CASSKGDYGYTF. The CDR3 DNA reads TGTGCCAGCAGTAAGGGGGACTATGGCTACACCTTC.

The V gene is TRBV5-4, the J gene TRBJ1-1; no reliable D call. The CDR3 covers 12 residues. Per germline, CDR1 SGHNT and CDR2 YYREEE (reference sequence). Trimming removed 0 bases from V and 5 bases from J, with 5 bases in between. This CDR3 is CASSLGITEAFF. CDR3 bases: TGTGCCAGCAGCTTGGGGATAACTGAAGCTTTCTTT.